A single sample is the source of the 25 T cell receptor beta chains below, sequenced in a study of cytomegalovirus exposure and HLA in healthy donors. The study ran its PCR with 60 Vbeta and 13 Jbeta primers. Sequenced by immunoSEQ multiplex PCR; TCRdb stores in-frame clones only, minus some. This table holds approximately 140,000 clones, about four fifths found once. The sequencing sample was made of PBMCs. The receptors derive from a man aged 50 or older in good health and CMV-seropositive.

Only one count was recorded for this clone. This sequence joins TRBV5-1 and TRBJ2-1; maybe TRBD2 (5 bases). Looked up from germline, CDR1 is SGHRS and CDR2 is YFSETQ. CDR3 length: 13 residues. V was clipped by 3 bases and J by 5 bases, with 9 bases between them. Here the CDR3 DNA reads TGCGCCAGCAGCTACGGGGTGAACAATGAGCAGTTCTTC. Its translation: CASSYGVNNEQFF.

The rearrangement links TRBV7-2 to TRBJ2-2, with 8 bases aligning to TRBD1. With 1 base clipped from V and 9 bases from J, the junction kept 7 bases outside the gene matches. CDR1 and CDR2 from the germline V gene are SGHTA and FQGNSA. This CDR3 has 15 amino acids. The CDR3, as DNA: TGTGCCAGCAGCTTAGGGGCAGGGGGCAGGCGGGAGCTGTTTTTT. Protein sequence: CASSLGAGGRRELFF.

This sequence joins TRBV10-2 and TRBJ1-6; no firm D call. The CDR3 covers 17 residues. The germline V and J ends were trimmed by 0 bases and 0 bases, with 9 bases remaining between them. Germline assignment: CDR1 WSHSY and CDR2 SAAADI. The CDR3 nucleotides read TGCGCCAGCAGTGAGTCGGGAGGGAGCTCCTATAATTCACCCCTCCACTTT. Translating gives CASSESGGSSYNSPLHF.

This clone has a handful of counts. This chain links TRBV11-3 with TRBJ2-7; 7 bases align to TRBD1. The CDR3 length is 13 residues. Germline trimming cut 4 bases from V and 3 bases from J; bases unmatched to any gene: 3. Germline loops: CDR1 SGHNT, CDR2 YENEEA. CDR3 nucleotides: TGTGCCAGCAGCTCGGGACAGAACTACGAGCAGTACTTC. The encoded protein is CASSSGQNYEQYF.

V and J are TRBV5-1 and TRBJ1-4; tentatively, D is TRBD1 (5 bases). CDR3 size: 13 residues. Germline-derived CDR1 and CDR2 are SGHRS and YFSETQ. Trimming stripped 7 bases from V and 7 bases from J, with 14 bases between. CDR3 in amino acids: CASRVIGGEKLFF. The CDR3 DNA reads TGCGCCAGCCGCGTCATCGGGGGTGAAAAACTGTTTTTT.

The rearrangement links TRBV6-1 to TRBJ2-3; 10 nucleotides agree with TRBD1. With 0 bases clipped from V and 3 bases from J, the junction kept 3 bases outside the gene matches. The CDR3 covers 16 residues. The germline CDR1 and CDR2 sequences are MNHNS and SASEGT. The CDR3 sequence is CASSEARTGGTDTQYF. As DNA, the CDR3 is TGTGCCAGCAGTGAAGCGCGGACAGGGGGGACAGATACGCAGTATTTT.

This chain links TRBV5-1 with TRBJ2-2; 14 nucleotides match TRBD2. The CDR3 runs to 15 residues. CDR1 is SGHRS, CDR2 YFSETQ, per germline. The ends lost 7 bases at V and 6 bases at J; junction bases unmatched: 5. CDR3 sequence: CASLGLAGVPGELFF. The CDR3 coding sequence is TGCGCCAGCTTGGGACTAGCGGGAGTTCCCGGGGAGCTGTTTTTT.

Worth noting for this clone: At the DNA level, this CDR3 is encoded by other sequences in the same sample as well. The rearrangement uses TRBV5-1 and TRBJ2-5, with 9 bases matching TRBD1. With V trimmed by 4 bases and J by 3 bases, 4 bases remained unmatched. CDR1 is SGHRS and CDR2 is YFSETQ in the germline V gene. This CDR3 region has 14 residues. The CDR3 DNA reads TGCGCCAGCAGCCCCAGGACAGGGGAAGAGACCCAGTACTTC. It encodes CASSPRTGEETQYF. Full variable domain (remainder filled in from reference TRBV5-1 and TRBJ2-5): KAGVTQTPRYLIKTRGQQVTLSCSPISGHRSVSWYQQTPGQGLQFLFEYFSETQRNKGNFPGRFSGRQFSNSRSEMNVSTLELGDSALYLCASSPRTGEETQYFGPGTRLLVL.

This chain connects TRBV20-1 to TRBJ1-1, with D possibly TRBD1 on 6 matching bases. The CDR3 has 11 residues. V was clipped by 6 bases and J by 1 base, with 6 bases between them. CDR1 is DFQATT, CDR2 SNEGSKA, per germline (reference sequence). In DNA, the CDR3 is TGCAGTGCGGGGGCGAACACTGAAGCTTTCTTT. Protein sequence: CSAGANTEAFF.

This chain links TRBV6-4 with TRBJ1-3; D perhaps matches TRBD1 (6 bases). Germline V gene lookup returns CDR1 MRHNA and CDR2 SNTAGT. This CDR3 region has 17 residues. V lost 2 bases to trimming and J lost 2 bases, with 16 bases between them. The chain's CDR3 is CASSDPRTATPGNTIYF. The DNA of the CDR3 is TGTGCCAGCAGTGACCCCCGGACAGCCACCCCTGGAAACACCATATATTTT.

J is TRBJ1-1 and V is TRBV21-1; the table's D call, TRBD1, has no DNA check behind it. TRBV21-1 is a pseudogene segment. CDR3 length: 14 residues. The CDR3 DNA reads TGTGCCAGCAGCAAGGGACAAATGAACACTGAAGCTTTCTTT. Its translation: CASSKGQMNTEAFF.

The CDR3 loop reads CASSPEGTSGTDTQYF. The CDR3 region has the DNA TGTGCCAGCAGCCCAGAGGGGACTAGCGGGACTGATACGCAGTATTTT. The J gene is TRBJ2-3, the V gene TRBV7-8, with 13 bases matching TRBD2. Germline loops: CDR1 SGHVS, CDR2 FQNEAQ. Trimming took 5 bases from V and 6 from J; bases not matched to a gene: 8. CDR3 length equals 16 residues.

The J gene is TRBJ2-1, the V gene TRBV28; 8 bases map to TRBD1. In germline, CDR1 is MDHEN, CDR2 SYDVKM. V was clipped by 8 bases and J by 8 bases; unmatched bases: 14. This CDR3 has 15 residues. CDR3: CASLASGTGGDEQFF. The CDR3 DNA sequence: TGTGCCAGCCTCGCCTCCGGGACAGGAGGTGATGAGCAGTTCTTC.

V gene TRBV10-3 combines with J gene TRBJ1-3; 7 positions match TRBD1. CDR1 is ENHRY and CDR2 is SYGVKD in the germline V gene. This CDR3 is 19 amino acids long. CDR3 residues: CARGEGGPTGPGGGNTIYF. Written as DNA, the CDR3 is TGTGCACGAGGTGAGGGTGGACCCACAGGGCCAGGGGGGGGAAACACCATATATTTT.

V usage is TRBV9 and J usage is TRBJ2-5; 11 bases are shared with TRBD2. Germline V CDR1 and CDR2: SGDLS, YYNGEE. V was pared by 0 bases and J by 5 bases, with 6 bases of the junction left unmatched. This CDR3 comprises 16 residues. The CDR3 loop reads CASSVGSGRAGETQYF. CDR3 sequence (DNA): TGTGCCAGCAGCGTAGGTAGCGGGAGGGCCGGGGAGACCCAGTACTTC.

The chain has TRBV6-5 and TRBJ2-5; 10 nucleotides match TRBD2. CDR1 is MNHEY and CDR2 is SVGAGI in the germline V gene. The V segment lost 5 bases and the J segment 5 bases; nucleotides outside the gene matches: 5. The CDR3 sequence is 14 residues long. The CDR3 DNA follows: TGTGCCAGCAGTAAGGGACTAGCGAGGGAGACCCAGTACTTC. This gives the protein CASSKGLARETQYF.

V gene TRBV10-2 combines with J gene TRBJ2-7; 7 nucleotides align to TRBD1. Germline CDR1 reads WSHSY; CDR2 reads SAAADI. The junction had 7 bases not matched to a gene; V was cut back by 1 base and J by 4 bases. This CDR3 region has 15 residues. As DNA, the CDR3 is TGCGCCAGCAGTGAGTACCCAGGGGGTAGATACGAGCAGTACTTC. The encoded protein is CASSEYPGGRYEQYF.

This chain uses TRBV19 with TRBJ1-4; 7 nucleotides agree with TRBD1. The CDR3 contains 15 residues. Germline V gene sequence: CDR1 LNHDA, CDR2 SQIVND (reference sequence). V was clipped by 5 bases and J by 10 bases; unmatched bases: 13. DNA of the CDR3: TGTGCCAGTAGTTATGACAGGGAAATATTCGGAAAACTGTTTTTT. It translates to CASSYDREIFGKLFF. Together with reference TRBV19 and TRBJ1-4, the CDR3 gives the full variable domain: DGGITQSPKYLFRKEGQNVTLSCEQNLNHDAMYWYRQDPGQGLRLIYYSQIVNDFQKGDIAEGYSVSREKKESFPLTVTSAQKNPTAFYLCASSYDREIFGKLFFGSGTQLSVL.

This clone was seen a single time. The gene calls are TRBV7-9 and TRBJ2-1; D remains ambiguous. The CDR3 consists of 12 residues. With 5 bases removed from V and 5 bases from J, the gap between germline ends came to 7 bases. Germline CDR1 reads SEHNR; CDR2 reads FQNEAQ (reference sequence). CDR3 sequence reads: CASSPINNEQFF. CDR3 nucleotides: TGTGCCAGCAGCCCCATCAACAATGAGCAGTTCTTC.

The chain combines TRBV27 with TRBJ2-2, with D unresolved. This CDR3 region has 13 residues. Trimming shortened V by 8 bases and J by 5 bases, and 12 bases separated the two germline ends. CDR1 and CDR2 from the germline V gene are MNHEY and SMNVEV (reference sequence). The CDR3 sequence is CASRPGWTGELFF. CDR3 sequence (DNA): TGTGCCAGCCGCCCGGGTTGGACCGGGGAGCTGTTTTTT.

The rearrangement uses TRBV6-1 and TRBJ2-7; 12 positions agree with TRBD2. Germline values: CDR1 MNHNS, CDR2 SASEGT. Unmatched junction bases numbered 9, after V lost 2 bases and J lost 7 bases. This CDR3 is built from 16 residues. CDR3 protein: CASSEPQLAGGREQYF. The CDR3 nucleotides read TGTGCCAGCAGTGAACCTCAACTAGCGGGAGGCCGGGAGCAGTACTTC.

This chain uses TRBV11-2 with TRBJ1-3; TRBD1 matches at 7 bases. Per germline, CDR1 SGHAT and CDR2 FQNNGV. With V trimmed by 5 bases and J by 0 bases, 7 bases remained unmatched. CDR3 size: 16 residues. The CDR3 protein is CASSLGTVVSGNTIYF. The DNA of the CDR3 is TGTGCCAGCAGCCTTGGGACAGTTGTCTCTGGAAACACCATATATTTT. Using reference TRBV11-2 and TRBJ1-3 for the parts outside the CDR3, the full variable domain is EAGVAQSPRYKIIEKRQSVAFWCNPISGHATLYWYQQILGQGPKLLIQFQNNGVVDDSQLPKDRFSAERLKGVDSTLKIQPAKLEDSAVYLCASSLGTVVSGNTIYFGEGSWLTVV.

The genes are TRBV10-1 and TRBJ1-5; D might be TRBD1 (6 bases). Trimming stripped 6 bases from V and 0 bases from J, with 21 bases between. The CDR3 length is 18 residues. Per germline, CDR1 WNHNN and CDR2 SYGVQD (reference sequence). The CDR3 nucleotides read TGCGCCAGCAGAACCATACAGGGACCCCTTAGTAGCAATCAGCCCCAGCATTTT. Residues: CASRTIQGPLSSNQPQHF.

Of note for this clone: Mismatch with germline at one junction end may stem from a read error. V is TRBV7-9 and J is TRBJ1-5, with 7 bases fitting TRBD1. Germline values: CDR1 SEHNR, CDR2 FQNEAQ (reference sequence). The CDR3 loop spans 13 amino acids. The CDR3 is CSSSDQGVQPQHF. The CDR3 DNA is TGTTCCAGCAGCGACCAGGGGGTTCAGCCCCAGCATTTT.

This chain joins TRBV10-1 and TRBJ2-5, with TRBD1 as a possible D gene (6 bases). The CDR3 spans 17 residues. The germline V gene encodes CDR1 WNHNN and CDR2 SYGVQD (reference sequence). Trimming shortened V by 1 base and J by 4 bases, and 19 bases separated the two germline ends. The CDR3 DNA is TGCGCCAGCAGTGAGTGGGCCGGACAGTGGCAGGGAGAGACCCAGTACTTC. Residues: CASSEWAGQWQGETQYF.